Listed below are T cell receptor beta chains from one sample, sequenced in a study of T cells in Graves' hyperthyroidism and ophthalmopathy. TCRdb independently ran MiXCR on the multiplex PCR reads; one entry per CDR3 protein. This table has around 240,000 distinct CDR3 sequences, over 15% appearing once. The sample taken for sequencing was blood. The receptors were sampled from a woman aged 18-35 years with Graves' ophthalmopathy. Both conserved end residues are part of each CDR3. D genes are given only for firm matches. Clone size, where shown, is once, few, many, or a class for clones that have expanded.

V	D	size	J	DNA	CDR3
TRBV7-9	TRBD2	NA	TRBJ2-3	TGTGCCAGCAGCCCCCGCGGACTAGCGGGAGGGCCGAGAGCAGATACGCAGTATTTT	CASSPRGLAGGPRADTQYF
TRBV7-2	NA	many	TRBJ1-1	TGTGCCAGCAGCTTAGCTTTACAGCTGAACACTGAAGCTTTCTTT	CASSLALQLNTEAFF
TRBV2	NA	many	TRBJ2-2	TGTGCCAGCAGTGGGACGACTGCGGGATGGTCCGGGGAGCTGTTTTTT	CASSGTTAGWSGELFF
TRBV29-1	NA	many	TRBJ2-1	TGCAGCTCTGGAGGGCTCGGGAGCTCCTACAATGAGCAGTTCTTC	CSSGGLGSSYNEQFF
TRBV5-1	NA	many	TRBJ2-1	TGCGCCAGCAGCACCCGGGATTTGTACAATGAGCAGTTCTTC	CASSTRDLYNEQFF
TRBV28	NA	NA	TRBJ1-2	TGTGCCAGCAGTGAGGGGAACGGCTACACCTTC	CASSEGNGYTF
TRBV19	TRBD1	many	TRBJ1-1	TGTGCCAGTAGGACAGGGTCCTCGGGCACTGAAGCTTTCTTT	CASRTGSSGTEAFF
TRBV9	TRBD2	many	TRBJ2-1	TGTGCCAGCAGCCCCACTAGCGGGAGGGCCTACAATGAGCAGTTCTTC	CASSPTSGRAYNEQFF
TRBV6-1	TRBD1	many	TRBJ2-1	TGTGCCAGCACCGACAGGGGCCTTTACAATGAGCAGTTCTTC	CASTDRGLYNEQFF
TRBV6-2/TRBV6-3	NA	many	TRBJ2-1	TGTGCCAGCAGTTACTTGGGGCTAGCCCACAATGAGCAGTTCTTC	CASSYLGLAHNEQFF
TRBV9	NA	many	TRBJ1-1	TGTGCCAGCAGCCCATACAGGGAACACGGCACTGAAGCTTTCTTT	CASSPYREHGTEAFF
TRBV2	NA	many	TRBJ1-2	TGTGCCAGCAGTCGTTTCCCGGGGGAATATGGCTACACCTTC	CASSRFPGEYGYTF
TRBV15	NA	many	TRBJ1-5	TGTGCCACCAGCAGGGTGCTCGGCAATCAGCCCCAGCATTTT	CATSRVLGNQPQHF
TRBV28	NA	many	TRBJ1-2	TGTGCCAGCACAAAGAGGGCTAACTATGGCTACACCTTC	CASTKRANYGYTF
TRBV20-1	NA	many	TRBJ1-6	TGCAGAGGCTGCCCCAGTGCCAGGACACCCCTCCACTTT	CRGCPSARTPLHF
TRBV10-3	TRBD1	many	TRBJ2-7	TGTGCCATCAGTGATTCACTCTCGACCGGGACAGGGGGCTTTGACGAGCAGTACTTC	CAISDSLSTGTGGFDEQYF
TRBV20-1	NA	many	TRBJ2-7	TGCAGTGCTAGAGTTCTGTCCGAGCAGTACTTC	CSARVLSEQYF
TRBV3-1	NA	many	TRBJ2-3	TGTGCCAGCAGCCAACTGGAGTTGAGCACAGATACGCAGTATTTT	CASSQLELSTDTQYF
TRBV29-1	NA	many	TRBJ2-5	TGCGTCCTGAGGGGGTACCAAGAGACCCAGTACTTC	CVLRGYQETQYF
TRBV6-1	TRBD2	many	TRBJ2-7	TGTGCCAGCAGTGATCTAGCGGGAGACGAGCAGTACTTC	CASSDLAGDEQYF
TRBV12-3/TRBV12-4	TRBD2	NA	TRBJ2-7	TGTGCCAGCAGTTTAGGGACTAGAGGCAACGAGCAGTACTTC	CASSLGTRGNEQYF
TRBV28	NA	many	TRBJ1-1	TGTGCCAGCAGTTTAGCCATCGGCAGGGAGAACACTGAAGCTTTCTTT	CASSLAIGRENTEAFF
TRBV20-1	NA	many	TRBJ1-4	TGCAGTGCTGGGAACTTTAATGAAAAACTGTTTTTT	CSAGNFNEKLFF
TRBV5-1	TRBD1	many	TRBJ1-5	TGCGCCAGCAGCTTGGAGGCAGGGGGGAACCAGCCCCAGCATTTT	CASSLEAGGNQPQHF
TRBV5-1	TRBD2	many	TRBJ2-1	TGCGCCAGCAGCTTGGTCTCTAGCGGACACAATGAGCAGTTCTTC	CASSLVSSGHNEQFF
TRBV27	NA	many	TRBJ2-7	TGTGCCAGCAGTTTAGGTCCGGGGTCTACCTACGAGCAGTACTTC	CASSLGPGSTYEQYF
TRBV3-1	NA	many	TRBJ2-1	TGTGCCAGCAGCCAAGATGTGGTCCGAGGATTTGAGCAGTTCTTC	CASSQDVVRGFEQFF
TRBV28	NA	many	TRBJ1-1	TGTGCCAGCAGTCAAGACAGAAAACGGATGAACACTGAAGCTTTCTTT	CASSQDRKRMNTEAFF
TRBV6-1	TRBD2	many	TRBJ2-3	TGTGCCAGCAGCCTTACTGGGGAGACTAGCGGGAGCACAGATACGCAGTATTTT	CASSLTGETSGSTDTQYF
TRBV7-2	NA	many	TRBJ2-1	TGTGCCAGCAGCTTAGCGGCGCTAATCAATGAGCAGTTCTTC	CASSLAALINEQFF
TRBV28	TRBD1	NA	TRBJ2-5	TGTGCCAGCAGGACCGGGACAGGGAGGGAAGAGACCCAGTACTTC	CASRTGTGREETQYF
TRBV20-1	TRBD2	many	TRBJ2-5	TGCAGTGCTAGAGACCTCAGCGGGGGGTACCAAGAGACCCAGTACTTC	CSARDLSGGYQETQYF
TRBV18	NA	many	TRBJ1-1	TGTGCCAGCTCACCATGGGGGTCAAGTTCTCAGAACACTGAAGCTTTCTTT	CASSPWGSSSQNTEAFF
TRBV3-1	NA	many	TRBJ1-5	TGTGCCAGCAGCCCTTACGGGGGGACGCCCCAGCATTTT	CASSPYGGTPQHF
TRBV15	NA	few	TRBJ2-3	TGTGCCACCAGCAGAGCCGGGGTCGATACGCAGTATTTT	CATSRAGVDTQYF
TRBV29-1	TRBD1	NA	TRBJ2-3	TGCAGCGTCGAGCCCGGACAGGGATACACAGATACGCAGTATTTT	CSVEPGQGYTDTQYF
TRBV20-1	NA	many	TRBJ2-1	TGCAGTGCTAGTGCGGGGTTGGAGCATGAGCAGTTCTTC	CSASAGLEHEQFF
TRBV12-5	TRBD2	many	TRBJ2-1	TGTGCTAGTGGTTTGGGAACCGTAGCGGGAGACTACAATGAGCAGTTCTTC	CASGLGTVAGDYNEQFF
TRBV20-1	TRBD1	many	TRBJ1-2	TGCAGTGCTAGCACCGAACAGGGGTACTATGGCTACACCTTC	CSASTEQGYYGYTF
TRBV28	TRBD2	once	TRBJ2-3	TGTGCCAGCAGCCTGAGACTAGCGGGCCTCACAGATACGCAGTATTTT	CASSLRLAGLTDTQYF
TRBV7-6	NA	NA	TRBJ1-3	TGTGCCAGCAGCCCAGGGTGGTCTGGAAACACCATATATTTT	CASSPGWSGNTIYF
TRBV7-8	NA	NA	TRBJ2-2	TGTGCCAGCAGCTTCAAAACCGGGACTTTCACCGGGGAGCTGTTTTTT	CASSFKTGTFTGELFF
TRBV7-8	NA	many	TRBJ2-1	TGTGCCAGCAGCCCCGGCCTCCCTACGAGTTACAATGAGCAGTTCTTC	CASSPGLPTSYNEQFF
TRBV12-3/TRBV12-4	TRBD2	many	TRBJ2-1	TGTGCCAGCAGTTTCGTGCCGGGACTAGCATCCTACAATGAGCAGTTCTTC	CASSFVPGLASYNEQFF
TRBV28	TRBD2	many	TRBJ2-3	TGTGCCAGCAGTTTTTTGCAGGGAGGGGGCACAGATACGCAGTATTTT	CASSFLQGGGTDTQYF
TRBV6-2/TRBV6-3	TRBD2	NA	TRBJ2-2	TGTGCCAGCAGCTGGGGGGGGGTGGACACCGGGGAGCTGTTTTTT	CASSWGGVDTGELFF
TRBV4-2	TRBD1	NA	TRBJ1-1	TGTGCCAGCAGCCAAGATACGGGCCGGGACAGGGGGCTTACTGAAGCTTTCTTT	CASSQDTGRDRGLTEAFF
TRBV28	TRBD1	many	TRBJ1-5	TGTGCCAGCAGTTTGGGACAGGGTAGCAATCAGCCCCAGCATTTT	CASSLGQGSNQPQHF
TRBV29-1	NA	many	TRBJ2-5	TGCAGCGTTGGTGTCGGTTGGGAGGAGACCCAGTACTTC	CSVGVGWEETQYF
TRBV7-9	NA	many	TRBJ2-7	TGTGCCAGCAGCTTAAAGGGAAAACTTTACGAGCAGTACTTC	CASSLKGKLYEQYF
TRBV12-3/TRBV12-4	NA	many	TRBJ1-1	TGTGCCAGCTCCGGGGGGCCTTTGACTGAAGCTTTCTTT	CASSGGPLTEAFF
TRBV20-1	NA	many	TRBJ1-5	TGCAGTGCTAGACGGAGGGGGACTAGGGGCAATCAGCCCCAGCATTTT	CSARRRGTRGNQPQHF
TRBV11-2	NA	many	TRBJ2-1	TGTGCCAGCAGCTTATCCTTCGAGTTCTCCTACAATGAGCAGTTCTTC	CASSLSFEFSYNEQFF
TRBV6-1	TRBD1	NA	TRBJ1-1	TGTGCCAGCAGTCCGGACAGGGTAGGCACTGAAGCTTTCTTT	CASSPDRVGTEAFF